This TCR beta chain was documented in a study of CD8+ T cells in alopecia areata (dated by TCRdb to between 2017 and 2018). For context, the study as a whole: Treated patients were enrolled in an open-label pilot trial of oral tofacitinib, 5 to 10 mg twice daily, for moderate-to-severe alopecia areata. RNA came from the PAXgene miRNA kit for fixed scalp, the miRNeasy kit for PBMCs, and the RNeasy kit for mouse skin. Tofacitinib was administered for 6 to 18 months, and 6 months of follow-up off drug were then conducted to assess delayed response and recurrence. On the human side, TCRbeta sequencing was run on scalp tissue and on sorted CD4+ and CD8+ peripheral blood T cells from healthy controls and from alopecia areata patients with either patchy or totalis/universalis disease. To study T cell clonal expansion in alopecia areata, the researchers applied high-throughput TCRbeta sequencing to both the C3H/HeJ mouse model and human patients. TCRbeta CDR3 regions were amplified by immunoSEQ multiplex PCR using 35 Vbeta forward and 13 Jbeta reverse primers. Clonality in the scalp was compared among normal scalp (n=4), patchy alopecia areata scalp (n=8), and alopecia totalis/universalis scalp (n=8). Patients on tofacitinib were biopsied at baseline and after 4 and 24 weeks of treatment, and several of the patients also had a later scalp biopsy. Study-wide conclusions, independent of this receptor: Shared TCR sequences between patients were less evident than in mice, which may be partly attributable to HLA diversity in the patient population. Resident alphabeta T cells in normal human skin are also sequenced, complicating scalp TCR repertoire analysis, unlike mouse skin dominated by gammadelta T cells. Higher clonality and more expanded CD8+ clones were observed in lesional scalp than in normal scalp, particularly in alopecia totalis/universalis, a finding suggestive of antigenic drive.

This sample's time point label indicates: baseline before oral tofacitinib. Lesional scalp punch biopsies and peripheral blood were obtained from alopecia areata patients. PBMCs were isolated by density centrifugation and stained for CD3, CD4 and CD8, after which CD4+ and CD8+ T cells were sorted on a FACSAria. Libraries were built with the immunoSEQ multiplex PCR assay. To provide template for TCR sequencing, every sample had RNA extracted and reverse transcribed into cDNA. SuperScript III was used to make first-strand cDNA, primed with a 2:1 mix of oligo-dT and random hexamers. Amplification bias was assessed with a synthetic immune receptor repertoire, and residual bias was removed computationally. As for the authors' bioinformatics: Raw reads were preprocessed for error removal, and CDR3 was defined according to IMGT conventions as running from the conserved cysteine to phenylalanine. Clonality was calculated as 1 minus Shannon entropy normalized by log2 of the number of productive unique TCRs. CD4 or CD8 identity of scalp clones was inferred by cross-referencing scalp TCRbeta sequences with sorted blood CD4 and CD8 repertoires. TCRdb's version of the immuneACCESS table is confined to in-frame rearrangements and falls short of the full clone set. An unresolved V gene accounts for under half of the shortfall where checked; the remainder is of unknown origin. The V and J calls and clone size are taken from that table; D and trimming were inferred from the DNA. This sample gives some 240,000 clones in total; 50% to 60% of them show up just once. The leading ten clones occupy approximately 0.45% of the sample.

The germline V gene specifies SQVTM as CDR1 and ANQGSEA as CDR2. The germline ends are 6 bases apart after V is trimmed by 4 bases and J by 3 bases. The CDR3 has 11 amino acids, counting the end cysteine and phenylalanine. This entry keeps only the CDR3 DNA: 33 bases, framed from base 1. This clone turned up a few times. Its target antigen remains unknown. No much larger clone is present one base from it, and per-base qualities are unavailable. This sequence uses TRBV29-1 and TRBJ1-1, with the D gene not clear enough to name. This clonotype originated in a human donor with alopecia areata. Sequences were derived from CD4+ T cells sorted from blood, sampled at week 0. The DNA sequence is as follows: TGCAGCGTTGTGGCCTACACTGAAGCTTTCTTT. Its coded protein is CSVVAYTEAFF.